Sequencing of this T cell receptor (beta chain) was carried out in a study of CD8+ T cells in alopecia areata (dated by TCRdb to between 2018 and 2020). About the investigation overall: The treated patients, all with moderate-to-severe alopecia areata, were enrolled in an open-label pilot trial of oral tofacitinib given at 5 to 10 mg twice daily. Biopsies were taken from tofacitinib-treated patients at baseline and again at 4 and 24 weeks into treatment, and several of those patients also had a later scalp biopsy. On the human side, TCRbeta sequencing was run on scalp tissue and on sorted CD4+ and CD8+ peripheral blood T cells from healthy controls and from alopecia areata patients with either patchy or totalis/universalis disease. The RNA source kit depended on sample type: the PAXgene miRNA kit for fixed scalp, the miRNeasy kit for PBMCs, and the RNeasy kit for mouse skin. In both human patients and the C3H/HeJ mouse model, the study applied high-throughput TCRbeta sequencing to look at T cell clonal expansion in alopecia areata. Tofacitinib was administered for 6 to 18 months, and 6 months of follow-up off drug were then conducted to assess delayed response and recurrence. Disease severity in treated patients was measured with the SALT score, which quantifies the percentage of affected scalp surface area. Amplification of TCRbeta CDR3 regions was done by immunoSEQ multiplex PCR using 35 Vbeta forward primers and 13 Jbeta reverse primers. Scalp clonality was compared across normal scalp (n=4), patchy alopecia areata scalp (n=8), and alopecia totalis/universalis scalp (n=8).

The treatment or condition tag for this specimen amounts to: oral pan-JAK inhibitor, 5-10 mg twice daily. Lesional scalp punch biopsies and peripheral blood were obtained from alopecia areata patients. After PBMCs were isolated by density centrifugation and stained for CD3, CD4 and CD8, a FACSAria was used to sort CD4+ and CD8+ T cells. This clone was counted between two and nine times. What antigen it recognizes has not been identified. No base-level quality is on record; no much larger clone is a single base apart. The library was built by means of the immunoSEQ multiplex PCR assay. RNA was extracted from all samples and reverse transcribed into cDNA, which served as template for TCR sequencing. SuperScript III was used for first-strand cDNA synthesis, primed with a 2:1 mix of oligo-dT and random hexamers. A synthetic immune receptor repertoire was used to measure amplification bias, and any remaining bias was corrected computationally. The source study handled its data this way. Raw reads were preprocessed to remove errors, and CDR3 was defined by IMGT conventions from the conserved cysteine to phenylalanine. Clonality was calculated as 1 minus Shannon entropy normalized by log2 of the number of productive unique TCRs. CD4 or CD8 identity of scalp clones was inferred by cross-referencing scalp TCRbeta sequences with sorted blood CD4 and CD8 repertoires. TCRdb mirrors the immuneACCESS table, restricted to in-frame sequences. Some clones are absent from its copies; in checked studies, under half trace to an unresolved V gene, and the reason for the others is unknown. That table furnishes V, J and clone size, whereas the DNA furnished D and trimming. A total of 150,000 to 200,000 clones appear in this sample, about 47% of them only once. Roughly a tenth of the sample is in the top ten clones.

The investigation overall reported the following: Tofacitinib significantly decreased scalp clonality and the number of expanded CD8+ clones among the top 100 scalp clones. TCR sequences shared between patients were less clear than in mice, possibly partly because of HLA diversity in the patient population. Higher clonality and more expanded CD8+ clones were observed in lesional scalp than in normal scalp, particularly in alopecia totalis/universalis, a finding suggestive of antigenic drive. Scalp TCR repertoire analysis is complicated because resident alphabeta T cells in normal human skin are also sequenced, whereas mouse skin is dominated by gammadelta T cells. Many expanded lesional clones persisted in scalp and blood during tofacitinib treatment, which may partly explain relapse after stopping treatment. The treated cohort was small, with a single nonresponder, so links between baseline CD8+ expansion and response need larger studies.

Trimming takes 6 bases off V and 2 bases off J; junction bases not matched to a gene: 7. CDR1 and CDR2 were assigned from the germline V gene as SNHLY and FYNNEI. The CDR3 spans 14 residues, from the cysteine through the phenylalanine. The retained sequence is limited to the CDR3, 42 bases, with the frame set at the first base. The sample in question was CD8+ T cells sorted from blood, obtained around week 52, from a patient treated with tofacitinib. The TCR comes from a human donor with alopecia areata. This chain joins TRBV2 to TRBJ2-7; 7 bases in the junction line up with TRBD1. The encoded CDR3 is CASREQGPTYEQYF. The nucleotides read TGTGCCAGCAGGGAACAGGGGCCAACCTACGAGCAGTACTTC.